The 12 T cell receptor beta chains reported below all come from one sample, sequenced in a study of blood T cell repertoires in COVID-19. Assay used: immunoSEQ multiplex PCR; TCRdb lists only in-frame clones, some missing. Altogether roughly 90,000 clones are present, over 70% being singletons, with the ten largest covering 30% to 35%. Sequenced material: peripheral blood. These TCRs come from an elderly woman with active or convalescent COVID-19.

The chain is built from TRBV7-2 and TRBJ2-3; D is ambiguous. The V end lost 2 bases, the J end lost 4 bases, and 4 bases lay between the germline ends. Germline CDR1 SGHTA, CDR2 FQGNSA. The CDR3 covers 12 residues. The CDR3 DNA is TGTGCCAGCAGCTTACCAGCAGATACGCAGTATTTT. It codes for CASSLPADTQYF.

V and J are TRBV18 and TRBJ2-5; 8 nucleotides align to TRBD1. V lost 4 bases, J lost 1 base, and 5 bases stayed unmatched. The CDR3 sequence is 15 residues long. Germline V gene data show CDR1 as KGHSH and CDR2 as LQKENI. The CDR3 sequence: CASSLRQGTQETQYF. CDR3 DNA sequence: TGTGCCAGCTCACTAAGACAGGGGACCCAAGAGACCCAGTACTTC.

This chain links TRBV2 with TRBJ2-3; 10 bases fit TRBD2. The CDR3 totals 14 residues. The germline gives CDR1 SNHLY, CDR2 FYNNEI. V lost 5 bases, J lost 5 bases, and 4 bases stayed unmatched. Here the CDR3 reads CASSSGRAGDTQYF. In DNA, the CDR3 is TGTGCCAGCAGTAGCGGGAGGGCGGGAGATACGCAGTATTTT.

This clone was seen a single time. This chain links TRBV6-5 with TRBJ1-5; 8 positions agree with TRBD1. The germline gives CDR1 MNHEY, CDR2 SVGAGI. This CDR3 is built from 15 residues. V lost 6 bases, J lost 0 bases, and 4 bases stayed unmatched. The DNA of the CDR3 is TGTGCCAGCAGCGATGGACAGGGTAGCAATCAGCCCCAGCATTTT. The encoded protein is CASSDGQGSNQPQHF.

The chain has TRBV30 and TRBJ2-4; D remains unclear. The germline gives CDR1 GTSNPN, CDR2 SVGIG (reference sequence). The CDR3 spans 14 residues. V lost 0 bases, J lost 0 bases, and 6 bases lay in between. DNA for the CDR3: TGTGCCTGGAGTGTTAATGTAGCCAAAAACATTCAGTACTTC. As protein: CAWSVNVAKNIQYF. The full variable domain, in which reference TRBV30 and TRBJ2-4 provide the parts outside the CDR3, is SQTIHQWPATLVQPVGSPLSLECTVEGTSNPNLYWYRQAAGRGLQLLFYSVGIGQISSEVPQNLSASRPQDRQFILSSKKLLLSDSGFYLCAWSVNVAKNIQYFGAGTRLSVL.

The chain employs TRBV24-1 and TRBJ2-2, with TRBD2 matching over 10 bases. Germline V gene data show CDR1 as KGHDR and CDR2 as SFDVKD. The V and J ends lost 0 bases and 2 bases, in that order; junction bases with no gene match: 2. The length of the CDR3 is 17 residues. Here the CDR3 reads CATSDLTSGINTGELFF. CDR3 DNA: TGTGCCACCAGTGATTTGACTAGCGGGATCAACACCGGGGAGCTGTTTTTT.

V gene TRBV9 combines with J gene TRBJ2-1; D possibly corresponds to TRBD1 (6 bases). The length of the CDR3 is 15 residues. Trimming took off 1 base at V and 3 bases at J, with 11 bases between the two ends. Germline-derived CDR1 and CDR2 are SGDLS and YYNGEE. CDR3 amino acids: CASSVMWTDYNEQFF. The DNA for the CDR3 is TGTGCCAGCAGCGTAATGTGGACAGACTACAATGAGCAGTTCTTC. The complete variable domain, with remaining parts taken from reference TRBV9 and TRBJ2-1, reads DSGVTQTPKHLITATGQRVTLRCSPRSGDLSVYWYQQSLDQGLQFLIQYYNGEERAKGNILERFSAQQFPDLHSELNLSSLELGDSALYFCASSVMWTDYNEQFFGPGTRLTVL.

The J gene is TRBJ2-7, the V gene TRBV5-1, with TRBD1 matching 8 bases. Germline V gives CDR1 SGHRS, CDR2 YFSETQ. V lost 0 bases, J lost 4 bases, and 12 bases stayed unmatched. The CDR3 has 17 residues. CDR3 nucleotides: TGCGCCAGCAGCTTGGCCGTGTCTTCACAGGGGGTGTACGAGCAGTACTTC. It translates to CASSLAVSSQGVYEQYF.

CDR3 loop: CACTGAPTQETQYF. CDR3 in DNA: TGTGCCTGCACAGGGGCCCCCACCCAAGAGACCCAGTACTTC. V gene TRBV30 combines with J gene TRBJ2-5; 7 bases align to TRBD1. Per the germline V gene, CDR1 is GTSNPN and CDR2 is SVGIG (reference sequence). This CDR3 spans 14 amino acids. Germline trimming cut 6 bases from V and 1 base from J; bases unmatched to any gene: 8.

This rearrangement joins TRBV27 to TRBJ2-7, with 8 bases fitting TRBD2. This CDR3 has 15 residues. Germline loops: CDR1 MNHEY, CDR2 SMNVEV (reference sequence). V trimming: 3 bases; J trimming: 3 bases; junction bases outside the gene matches: 7. In nucleotides, the CDR3 is TGTGCCAGCAGTTTGTACGCGGGGGGCGTCTACGAGCAGTACTTC. It specifies CASSLYAGGVYEQYF.

The gene calls are TRBV10-3 and TRBJ2-7; 8 bases are a match to TRBD2. CDR3 length equals 13 residues. CDR1 is ENHRY and CDR2 is SYGVKD in the germline V gene. Trimming took 9 bases from V and 7 from J; bases not matched to a gene: 11. CDR3: CAIRALTGGEQYF. In DNA form, the CDR3 reads TGTGCCATAAGGGCCCTTACGGGGGGGGAGCAGTACTTC.

The CDR3 loop reads CASSFSQGADTQYF. CDR3 nucleotide sequence: TGCGCCAGCAGCTTTTCGCAGGGGGCAGATACGCAGTATTTT. The chain uses TRBV5-1 and TRBJ2-3; 7 positions agree with TRBD1. In germline, CDR1 is SGHRS, CDR2 YFSETQ. The V gene end was trimmed by 2 bases and the J gene end by 4 bases; junction bases not matched to a gene: 4. CDR3 length equals 14 residues.